Following are 32 T cell receptor beta chains from one sample sequenced in a study of cytomegalovirus exposure and HLA in healthy donors. 13 Jbeta primers and 60 Vbeta primers were used for the PCR. Generated by immunoSEQ multiplex PCR, the TCRdb table keeps only in-frame clones and is missing some. This table lists about 120,000 clones. Material for sequencing was PBMCs. The source of these receptors is a man aged 25 to 40 in good health and CMV-seronegative.

The genes are TRBV15 and TRBJ1-2; perhaps TRBD1 as D (6 bases). Per the germline V gene, CDR1 is LNHNV and CDR2 is YYDKDF (reference sequence). The V end was cut by 0 bases, the J end by 6 bases, with 11 bases between. The CDR3 length is 14 residues. The CDR3 reads CATSREMGADGYTF. In DNA form, the CDR3 reads TGTGCCACCAGCAGAGAGATGGGGGCCGATGGCTACACCTTC.

This chain joins TRBV5-1 and TRBJ2-7, with 11 bases matching TRBD1. Germline V CDR1 and CDR2: SGHRS, YFSETQ. CDR3 size: 15 residues. Trimming at V came to 3 bases and at J to 3 bases, leaving 5 bases not matched to a gene. CDR3 DNA: TGCGCCAGCAGCTGGGGGACAGGGGGGGACTACGAGCAGTACTTC. This translates into CASSWGTGGDYEQYF.

This chain connects TRBV19 to TRBJ2-5, with a possible D match to TRBD1 (5 bases). Trimming removed 5 bases at V and 5 bases at J, with 12 bases between. CDR1 and CDR2 (germline): LNHDA, SQIVND (reference sequence). This CDR3 is 13 amino acids long. The CDR3 bases are TGTGCCAGTAGTCTGTCGCAGGGCGAGACCCAGTACTTC. Its translation is CASSLSQGETQYF.

The chain uses TRBV6-5 and TRBJ1-6; TRBD1 matches 9 bases. Per the germline V gene, CDR1 is MNHEY and CDR2 is SVGAGI. This CDR3 has 13 amino acids. After removal of 0 bases from V and 18 bases from J, the junction contained 6 bases not matched to a gene. In DNA form, the CDR3 reads TGTGCCAGCAGTTACTCGAAGGGGACAGGGAACCACTTT. Amino acid sequence: CASSYSKGTGNHF.

The rearrangement links TRBV4-2 to TRBJ1-1, with D maybe TRBD1 (5 bases). This CDR3 is built from 15 residues. Germline V lookup: CDR1 LGHNA, CDR2 YNFKEQ. V was pared by 1 base and J by 3 bases, with 12 bases between. CDR3 sequence reads: CASSQAPRGDTEAFF. Written as DNA, the CDR3 is TGTGCCAGCAGCCAAGCGCCCCGGGGGGACACTGAAGCTTTCTTT.

The chain combines TRBV5-4 with TRBJ1-1; 8 bases agree with TRBD1. Germline CDR1 reads SGHNT; CDR2 reads YYREEE (reference sequence). The J segment lost 0 bases and the V segment lost 3 bases, leaving 7 bases of the junction unmatched. The length of the CDR3 is 16 residues. CDR3 loop: CASSSGQGNMNTEAFF. CDR3 sequence (DNA): TGTGCCAGCAGCTCAGGACAGGGTAACATGAACACTGAAGCTTTCTTT.

CDR3 sequence (DNA): TGTGCCAGTAATGAGAGAGCAGGGTCGGAGACCCAGTACTTC. Amino acid sequence: CASNERAGSETQYF. The chain combines TRBV19 with TRBJ2-5; TRBD1 is a possible D gene (5 bases). The CDR3 extends over 14 amino acids. The V gene's germline CDR1 is LNHDA and CDR2 SQIVND (reference sequence). The V end was cut by 7 bases, the J end by 5 bases, with 17 bases between.

This chain connects TRBV15 to TRBJ1-3, with 7 bases that match TRBD1. The CDR3 length is 15 residues. V trimming: 0 bases; J trimming: 4 bases; junction bases outside the gene matches: 3. CDR1 and CDR2 from the germline V gene are LNHNV and YYDKDF (reference sequence). CDR3: CATSREAGGGNTIYF. The CDR3 DNA is TGTGCCACCAGCAGAGAAGCAGGGGGAGGAAACACCATATATTTT.

V and J are TRBV5-4 and TRBJ2-5; a possible D gene is TRBD2 (6 bases). This CDR3 is built from 15 residues. Trimming pared 1 base from V and 1 base from J, leaving 11 bases between. Germline V lookup: CDR1 SGHNT, CDR2 YYREEE (reference sequence). The CDR3, as DNA: TGTGCCAGCAGCTTGCCTGGGGACTTCCAAGAGACCCAGTACTTC. Its protein is CASSLPGDFQETQYF.

V is TRBV9 and J is TRBJ2-5; 7 bases line up with TRBD2. V trimming: 1 base; J trimming: 2 bases; junction bases outside the gene matches: 5. This CDR3 is 15 amino acids long. Germline CDR1 is SGDLS and CDR2 is YYNGEE. CDR3 bases: TGTGCCAGCAGCGTACCCCGCGGGGGACAAGAGACCCAGTACTTC. It translates to CASSVPRGGQETQYF. The whole variable domain, filled in from reference TRBV9 and TRBJ2-5, reads DSGVTQTPKHLITATGQRVTLRCSPRSGDLSVYWYQQSLDQGLQFLIQYYNGEERAKGNILERFSAQQFPDLHSELNLSSLELGDSALYFCASSVPRGGQETQYFGPGTRLLVL.

This sequence joins TRBV30 and TRBJ2-7; unclear D gene. This CDR3 is built from 15 residues. Deletions cut 1 base from V and 4 bases from J, with 17 bases between. Germline values: CDR1 GTSNPN, CDR2 SVGIG (reference sequence). The CDR3 nucleotides are TGTGCCTGGAGTGGAACAGATAGATTGTTATACGAGCAGTACTTC. Translation: CAWSGTDRLLYEQYF. Complete variable domain (other parts from reference TRBV30 and TRBJ2-7): SQTIHQWPATLVQPVGSPLSLECTVEGTSNPNLYWYRQAAGRGLQLLFYSVGIGQISSEVPQNLSASRPQDRQFILSSKKLLLSDSGFYLCAWSGTDRLLYEQYFGPGTRLTVT.

The chain is built from TRBV4-1 and TRBJ2-7; 10 bases line up with TRBD1. The CDR3 sequence is 15 residues long. Germline CDR1 reads MGHRA; CDR2 reads YSYEKL. V lost 5 bases and J lost 0; bases outside the gene matches: 4. Here the CDR3 DNA reads TGCGCCAGCAGCTTTCGGACAGGGGGCTCCTACGAGCAGTACTTC. Its protein product is CASSFRTGGSYEQYF.

The chain carries TRBV4-1 and TRBJ1-1, with D unresolved. The V end lost 3 bases, the J end lost 0 bases, and 5 bases lay between the germline ends. The CDR3 has 13 amino acids. In germline, CDR1 is MGHRA, CDR2 YSYEKL. This CDR3 is CASSHTLNTEAFF. The CDR3 DNA follows: TGCGCCAGCAGCCATACTTTGAACACTGAAGCTTTCTTT.

This CDR3 reads CASSLVQGQGGGYTF. In DNA form, the CDR3 reads TGTGCCAGCAGCTTGGTGCAGGGACAGGGCGGTGGCTACACCTTC. The chain links TRBV5-4 to TRBJ1-2, with 9 bases matching TRBD1. J lost 7 bases, V lost 0 bases, and 7 bases had no gene match. Per germline, CDR1 SGHNT and CDR2 YYREEE (reference sequence). The CDR3 extends over 15 amino acids.

The chain couples TRBV5-1 to TRBJ2-7; 10 bases match TRBD1. Trimming cost V 3 bases and J 4 bases; bases outside gene matches: 16. Germline values: CDR1 SGHRS, CDR2 YFSETQ. CDR3 length: 18 amino acids. The CDR3 sequence: CASSSTGGQGFIKYEQYF. The CDR3 DNA sequence: TGCGCCAGCAGCTCGACAGGGGGCCAAGGTTTTATAAAATACGAGCAGTACTTC.

The V gene is TRBV11-1, the J gene TRBJ2-7; TRBD2 agrees at 13 bases. Germline trimming cut 5 bases from V and 2 bases from J; bases unmatched to any gene: 6. The CDR3 is 16 amino acids. Germline V CDR1 and CDR2: SGHAT, FQDESV (reference sequence). The CDR3 reads CASSRGTSGETYEQYF. The CDR3 region has the DNA TGTGCCAGCAGCAGAGGGACTAGCGGGGAAACCTACGAGCAGTACTTC. Filled out from reference TRBV11-1 and TRBJ2-7, the complete variable domain reads EAEVAQSPRYKITEKSQAVAFWCDPISGHATLYWYRQILGQGPELLVQFQDESVVDDSQLPKDRFSAERLKGVDSTLKIQPAELGDSAMYLCASSRGTSGETYEQYFGPGTRLTVT.

The chain is built from TRBV18 and TRBJ2-5; unclear D gene. The CDR3 runs 13 residues. Trimming pared 3 bases from V and 5 bases from J, leaving 10 bases between. Germline-derived CDR1 and CDR2 are KGHSH and LQKENI. The chain's CDR3 is CASSPPVGETQYF. CDR3 nucleotides: TGTGCCAGCTCACCTCCGGTCGGGGAGACCCAGTACTTC.

CDR3 sequence reads: CASSLWDQGFYGYTF. CDR3 in DNA: TGTGCCAGCAGTTTATGGGATCAGGGGTTCTATGGCTACACCTTC. The V call is TRBV28, the J call TRBJ1-2, with D tentatively TRBD1 (6 bases). Germline values: CDR1 MDHEN, CDR2 SYDVKM. This CDR3 contains 15 residues. With 0 bases removed from V and 4 bases from J, the gap between germline ends came to 12 bases.

The chain is built from TRBV4-1 and TRBJ1-2, with 8 bases that match TRBD1. CDR3 length: 15 residues. Germline lookup yields CDR1 MGHRA and CDR2 YSYEKL. V shed 3 bases, J shed 7 bases, and the junction held 10 bases outside the gene matches. In DNA form, the CDR3 reads TGCGCCAGCAGCCAGGTAGGACAGGGAAAGTTTGGCTACACCTTC. It translates to CASSQVGQGKFGYTF.

The chain uses TRBV7-7 and TRBJ2-5; D perhaps matches TRBD1 (6 bases). Looked up from germline, CDR1 is SSHAT and CDR2 is FNYEAQ (reference sequence). The V and J ends lost 5 bases and 5 bases respectively, with 21 bases between them. This CDR3 region has 16 residues. This CDR3 is CASSMFDRILGETQYF. The CDR3, as DNA: TGTGCCAGCAGCATGTTCGACAGGATCTTGGGGGAGACCCAGTACTTC.

The chain is built from TRBV7-9 and TRBJ2-3, with a weak D call TRBD2 (5 bases). CDR3 length: 14 amino acids. CDR1 is SEHNR, CDR2 FQNEAQ, per germline (reference sequence). Trimming took off 2 bases at V and 4 bases at J, with 10 bases between the two ends. CDR3 nucleotides: TGTGCCAGCAGCTTACTAGCAAGCGCAGATACGCAGTATTTT. It encodes CASSLLASADTQYF.

The chain combines TRBV25-1 with TRBJ2-3; D possibly corresponds to TRBD1 (6 bases). Germline V lookup: CDR1 MGHDK, CDR2 SYGVNS. V dropped 7 bases and J dropped 3 bases, with 8 bases sitting between them. The CDR3 is 12 residues long. CDR3 DNA sequence: TGTGCCAGCACGCAGGGGACAGATACGCAGTATTTT. This translates into CASTQGTDTQYF.

The V call is TRBV7-9, the J call TRBJ2-5; 8 positions match TRBD2. The CDR3 consists of 16 residues. Germline V gene data show CDR1 as SEHNR and CDR2 as FQNEAQ (reference sequence). V shed 5 bases, J shed 5 bases, and the junction held 13 bases outside the gene matches. The CDR3 here is CASSPLRGGGLETQYF. CDR3 in DNA: TGTGCCAGCAGCCCCCTCCGGGGGGGCGGACTCGAGACCCAGTACTTC.

V gene TRBV4-2 combines with J gene TRBJ2-5; D might be TRBD1 (6 bases). The CDR3 contains 16 residues. V was cut by 0 bases and J by 5 bases, with 16 bases left in between. CDR1 and CDR2 (germline): LGHNA, YNFKEQ. CDR3 residues: CASSQDPSGAGETQYF. DNA of the CDR3: TGTGCCAGCAGCCAAGACCCCTCAGGGGCAGGGGAGACCCAGTACTTC.

The chain combines TRBV15 with TRBJ1-6, with D tentatively TRBD1 (6 bases). The CDR3 totals 16 residues. Trimming removed 1 base from V and 1 base from J, with 8 bases in between. Per the germline V gene, CDR1 is LNHNV and CDR2 is YYDKDF (reference sequence). DNA of the CDR3: TGTGCCACCAGCAGAGTCAGGGGTTCCTATAATTCACCCCTCCACTTT. Amino acids: CATSRVRGSYNSPLHF.

V is TRBV25-1 and J is TRBJ1-4, with TRBD1 identical over 7 bases. With V trimmed by 2 bases and J by 3 bases, 6 bases remained unmatched. Germline V gene lookup returns CDR1 MGHDK and CDR2 SYGVNS. This CDR3 is 16 amino acids long. CDR3 DNA: TGTGCCAGCAGTGAACTCGGGACAGCGGCTAATGAAAAACTGTTTTTT. It encodes CASSELGTAANEKLFF.

This rearrangement joins TRBV2 to TRBJ1-1; perhaps TRBD1 as D (6 bases). The CDR3 is 13 residues long. Germline values: CDR1 SNHLY, CDR2 FYNNEI. Trimming took off 8 bases at V and 10 bases at J, with 20 bases between the two ends. The CDR3 DNA follows: TGTGCCAGCGAGCGAGGGGGGGGCTTAGGAGCTTTCTTT. Translated: CASERGGGLGAFF.

The chain links TRBV18 to TRBJ2-5, with D perhaps TRBD2 (6 bases). The closer fit of TRBJ2-7 to the DNA end suggests the J call may be wrong. CDR3 size: 12 residues. Looked up from germline, CDR1 is KGHSH and CDR2 is LQKENI. The CDR3 bases are TGTGCCAGCTCAGGAGGGATCGACGAGCAGTACTTC. It is translated as CASSGGIDEQYF.

The chain links TRBV5-1 to TRBJ2-2; D is possibly TRBD1 (7 bases). Germline V gene lookup returns CDR1 SGHRS and CDR2 YFSETQ. The length of the CDR3 is 15 residues. The V end was cut by 4 bases, the J end by 1 base, with 11 bases between. The CDR3 sequence is CASSPGDRNTGELFF. CDR3 coding DNA: TGCGCCAGCAGCCCGGGGGACAGGAACACCGGGGAGCTGTTTTTT.

The rearrangement joins TRBV7-3 to TRBJ1-2; 7 bases agree with TRBD1. With 2 bases clipped from V and 2 bases from J, the junction kept 5 bases outside the gene matches. Germline V gene data show CDR1 as SGHTA and CDR2 as FQGTGA. The CDR3 extends over 15 amino acids. Written as DNA, the CDR3 is TGTGCCAGCAGCTTAGACAGGGCAGCAAACTATGGCTACACCTTC. Amino acids: CASSLDRAANYGYTF.

This chain connects TRBV9 to TRBJ2-7, with 9 bases that match TRBD1. There are 15 residues in the CDR3. Trimming cost V 0 bases and J 2 bases; bases outside gene matches: 3. Germline V gene data show CDR1 as SGDLS and CDR2 as YYNGEE. This CDR3 reads CASSVGDRVPYEQYF. The CDR3 DNA is TGTGCCAGCAGCGTAGGGGACAGGGTCCCCTACGAGCAGTACTTC.

This chain joins TRBV9 and TRBJ1-4; D gene ambiguous. The V and J ends lost 3 bases and 6 bases respectively, with 12 bases between them. CDR1 SGDLS and CDR2 YYNGEE come from the germline V gene. This CDR3 region has 14 residues. CDR3 protein: CASSAWSRDEKLFF. The CDR3 DNA reads TGTGCCAGCAGCGCCTGGAGTAGAGATGAAAAACTGTTTTTT.